This TCR beta chain appears in the sequencing data of a study of glioma-infiltrating T cells. Study-wide results and caveats: Gliomas, especially low-grade, showed above-expected tissue-blood divergence; non-neoplastic patients showed below.

J was trimmed by 1 base and V by 1 base; bases with no gene match: 6. The germline V gene has CDR1 MNHNS and CDR2 SASEGT. The CDR3 extends over 17 amino acids. The sample holds a few counts of this clonotype. No antigen is known for it. Using RNA template, CDR3s of TCR alpha and beta were amplified with iRepertoire arm-PCR. TCRdb used MiXCR to reprocess the multiplex PCR reads, holding one entry per CDR3 protein. The sample yields under 150,000 distinct CDR3 sequences, about 25% seen once. This sequence was found in a human donor with low-grade glioma or glioblastoma, undergoing nonglioma brain surgery, or in good health (not recorded which). This chain connects TRBV6-1 to TRBJ2-1, with TRBD2 matching 8 bases. The sample consisted of glioma tissue, nonneoplastic brain tissue, or PBMCs (not recorded which). As DNA, the CDR3 is TGTGCCAGCAGTGAAGGGACTAGCTCTTTTTCCTACAATGAGCAGTTCTTC. Translating gives CASSEGTSSFSYNEQFF.